Listed here are 17 T cell receptor beta chains from one sample, sequenced in a study of early T cells in non-severe SARS-CoV-2 infection. TCRdb reprocessed the 5' RACE reads via MiXCR and lists one record per CDR3 protein. The table includes roughly 58,000 distinct CDR3 sequences, more than 9% detected once. Sequenced: whole blood. These receptors were obtained from an adult who was a healthcare worker with PCR-confirmed SARS-CoV-2 infection or an uninfected control (not recorded which).

This clonotype was found many times. V and J are TRBV24-1 and TRBJ2-1, with TRBD1 as a possible D gene (5 bases). V dropped 5 bases and J dropped 3 bases, with 13 bases sitting between them. This CDR3 has 15 amino acids. Germline V lookup: CDR1 KGHDR, CDR2 SFDVKD. The CDR3 loop is CATSGARALYNEQFF. Written as DNA, the CDR3 is TGTGCCACCAGTGGGGCCAGGGCACTCTACAATGAGCAGTTCTTC.

This chain connects TRBV9 to TRBJ2-1; D gene unclear. The ends were cut back, 3 bases at V and 0 bases at J, with 7 bases in the middle. The CDR3 is made up of 14 amino acids. The germline V gene encodes CDR1 SGDLS and CDR2 YYNGEE. The CDR3 sequence is CASSGSSSYNEQFF. The CDR3 DNA follows: TGTGCCAGCAGCGGAAGTTCCTCCTACAATGAGCAGTTCTTC.

This clonotype was picked up many times. The chain links TRBV5-6 to TRBJ2-7; 8 bases agree with TRBD2. This CDR3 is built from 14 residues. From germline, CDR1 is SGHDT and CDR2 YYEEEE. Unmatched junction bases numbered 4, after V lost 5 bases and J lost 0 bases. CDR3 DNA: TGTGCCAGCAGAAGACTAGCGAACTCCTACGAGCAGTACTTC. Encoded protein: CASRRLANSYEQYF.

The chain employs TRBV4-1 and TRBJ1-5, with 9 nucleotides matching TRBD1. The germline CDR1 and CDR2 sequences are MGHRA and YSYEKL. The V gene end was trimmed by 6 bases and the J gene end by 6 bases; junction bases not matched to a gene: 3. The CDR3 runs to 13 residues. This chain's CDR3 is CASRQGAGQPQHF. Here the CDR3 DNA reads TGCGCCAGCAGACAGGGGGCGGGTCAGCCCCAGCATTTT.

This clonotype was seen at least ten times. The chain joins TRBV11-2 to TRBJ1-1; D call uncertain. Germline V gives CDR1 SGHAT, CDR2 FQNNGV. Trimming left V 1 base short and J 4 bases short, with 13 bases between. This CDR3 comprises 15 residues. This CDR3 reads CASSLAAQWTTEAFF. The DNA of the CDR3 is TGTGCCAGCAGCTTAGCCGCCCAATGGACCACTGAAGCTTTCTTT.

The V and J genes are TRBV27 and TRBJ2-7; a weak D match, TRBD1 (6 bases). CDR1 MNHEY and CDR2 SMNVEV come from the germline V gene (reference sequence). CDR3 length equals 16 residues. V shed 6 bases and J shed 0 bases, with 18 bases lying between them. The CDR3 DNA reads TGTGCCAGCAGATTGAAGACAGGTAGGCGCTCCTACGAGCAGTACTTC. Translated: CASRLKTGRRSYEQYF.

This chain joins TRBV3-1 and TRBJ2-1; perhaps TRBD1 as D (6 bases). Germline V gives CDR1 LGHDT, CDR2 YNNKEL (reference sequence). The CDR3 has 12 residues. The V end was cut by 1 base, the J end by 9 bases, with 7 bases between. The CDR3 sequence is CASSQGGGEQFF. The CDR3 bases are TGTGCCAGCAGCCAAGGAGGGGGTGAGCAGTTCTTC.

V usage is TRBV5-1 and J usage is TRBJ1-2; the match to TRBD1 covers 8 bases. Germline V gives CDR1 SGHRS, CDR2 YFSETQ. The V and J ends lost 6 bases and 8 bases, in that order; junction bases with no gene match: 12. The CDR3 runs to 14 residues. The CDR3 region is CASTRTDRAQGYTF. The DNA of the CDR3 is TGCGCCAGCACCCGAACGGACAGGGCGCAGGGCTACACCTTC.

This chain links TRBV7-9 with TRBJ1-2, with 7 bases that match TRBD1. V shed 5 bases and J 4 bases; nucleotides not matched to a gene: 7. This CDR3 is built from 14 residues. Germline CDR1 reads SEHNR; CDR2 reads FQNEAQ (reference sequence). The DNA of the CDR3 is TGTGCCAGCAGCAACGAGGGGGCTTTCTATGGCTACACCTTC. Protein sequence: CASSNEGAFYGYTF.

The rearrangement uses TRBV20-1 and TRBJ1-1, with TRBD1 as a possible D gene (5 bases). Germline values: CDR1 DFQATT, CDR2 SNEGSKA (reference sequence). Trimming pared 5 bases from V and 1 base from J, leaving 14 bases between. This CDR3 has 14 residues. The CDR3, as DNA: TGCAGTGCTCGGGACTCGGTGAGGAACACTGAAGCTTTCTTT. The encoded protein is CSARDSVRNTEAFF.

The V gene is TRBV12-3 or TRBV12-4, the J gene TRBJ2-3; D unclear. The CDR3 totals 16 residues. V was clipped by 3 bases and J by 2 bases, with 15 bases between them. CDR3 bases: TGTGCCAGCAGTTTGAGTACAGACCCTAACACAGATACGCAGTATTTT. Translation: CASSLSTDPNTDTQYF.

The chain combines TRBV29-1 with TRBJ1-1; 7 bases agree with TRBD1. CDR1 is SQVTM and CDR2 is ANQGSEA in the germline V gene. J lost 6 bases, V lost 4 bases, and 5 bases had no gene match. The CDR3 covers 12 residues. The DNA of the CDR3 is TGCAGCGTTGGGGACACAGGGGCTGAAGCTTTCTTT. As protein: CSVGDTGAEAFF.

The chain is built from TRBV12-3 or TRBV12-4 and TRBJ2-7; 7 bases are shared with TRBD1. Germline trimming cut 6 bases from V and 7 bases from J; bases unmatched to any gene: 9. The CDR3 has 13 amino acids. The CDR3 reads CASSSTGMGEQYF. CDR3 nucleotide sequence: TGTGCCAGCAGCTCGACAGGGATGGGTGAGCAGTACTTC.

This clonotype is labeled as medium-sized. V is TRBV11-2 and J is TRBJ2-7; the D is unclear. This CDR3 region has 15 residues. Trimming removed 1 base at V and 0 bases at J, with 10 bases between. CDR1 is SGHAT and CDR2 is FQNNGV in the germline V gene. The DNA for the CDR3 is TGTGCCAGCAGCTTAGGGGCGAACCCCTCCTACGAGCAGTACTTC. Its protein is CASSLGANPSYEQYF.

This clonotype has at least ten counts. The V gene is TRBV2, the J gene TRBJ2-1; the D gene is possibly TRBD1 (5 bases). Between the trimmed V and J ends, which lost 5 bases and 0 bases, there was a span of 11 bases. The CDR3 runs to 15 residues. The V gene's germline CDR1 is SNHLY and CDR2 FYNNEI. The CDR3 loop is CASSRTISSYNEQFF. The CDR3 DNA reads as TGTGCCAGCAGTAGGACAATTAGCTCCTACAATGAGCAGTTCTTC.

J is TRBJ2-1 and V is TRBV25-1; 9 positions agree with TRBD1. After removal of 11 bases from V and 9 bases from J, the junction contained 17 bases not matched to a gene. Germline assignment: CDR1 MGHDK and CDR2 SYGVNS. The CDR3 spans 15 residues. The CDR3 bases are TGTGCCCCCAGAACCCCCGGGACAGGGTCGGGTGAGCAGTTCTTC. Its translation: CAPRTPGTGSGEQFF.

The rearrangement links TRBV12-3 or TRBV12-4 to TRBJ2-1; 10 bases fit TRBD1. Trimming removed 3 bases from V and 7 bases from J; junction bases left unmatched: 9. This CDR3 contains 16 residues. The CDR3 DNA sequence: TGTGCCAGCAGTTTTATTCGGGACAGGGGTAGGAATGAGCAGTTCTTC. As protein: CASSFIRDRGRNEQFF.